These T cell receptor beta chains were read from a single sample in a study of T cell responses to AZD1222 COVID-19 vaccine. TCRdb's table, derived via immunoSEQ multiplex PCR, lists solely in-frame clones and lacks some. The sample consists of around 160,000 clones, roughly 94% of them appearing once. This sample comprised peripheral blood, obtained on day 0 of AZD1222 vaccination. Receptors were obtained from an adult in good health. The CDR3 runs from the conserved cysteine through the conserved F or W. The D gene is left open where the match is weak. For some rows the clone size is stated as once, few or many, or as a class when expanded; others skip it.

CDR3aa | CDR3nt | j_gene | d_gene | abundance | v_gene
CAWRSNSNQPQHF | TGTGCCTGGAGGAGCAATAGCAATCAGCCCCAGCATTTT | TRBJ1-5 | NA | NA | TRBV30
CASSPGSLSSPLHF | TGTGCCAGCAGCCCCGGGTCCCTTTCTTCACCCCTCCACTTT | TRBJ1-6 | NA | NA | TRBV13
CASSQDGTLNTEAFF | TGTGCCAGCAGCCAAGATGGGACACTGAACACTGAAGCTTTCTTT | TRBJ1-1 | NA | NA | TRBV3-1/TRBV3-2
CASSQGTFGTPITGELFF | TGTGCCAGCAGCCAAGGAACCTTCGGGACACCCATCACCGGGGAGCTGTTTTTT | TRBJ2-2 | NA | few | TRBV4-2
CASRDEVGTEAFF | TGTGCCAGCAGAGACGAAGTGGGCACTGAAGCTTTCTTT | TRBJ1-1 | NA | NA | TRBV2
CASSEERGAEAFF | TGTGCCAGCAGTGAAGAGAGGGGGGCTGAAGCTTTCTTT | TRBJ1-1 | NA | once | TRBV6-1
CASSLGAAGRAYEQYF | TGTGCCAGCAGTTTAGGTGCAGCGGGCAGAGCCTACGAGCAGTACTTC | TRBJ2-7 | NA | NA | TRBV27
CASSLAGTQYYGYTF | TGTGCCAGCAGCTTAGCCGGGACACAATACTATGGCTACACCTTC | TRBJ1-2 | NA | NA | TRBV7-9
CASREGARDEQFF | TGTGCCAGCAGGGAGGGGGCCCGGGATGAGCAGTTCTTC | TRBJ2-1 | NA | NA | TRBV6-5
CASSLGQGSNQPQHF | TGCGCCAGCAGCTTGGGACAGGGGAGCAATCAGCCCCAGCATTTT | TRBJ1-5 | TRBD1 | NA | TRBV5-1
CATSSLGGTGELFF | TGTGCCACCTCTTCACTCGGGGGGACCGGGGAGCTGTTTTTT | TRBJ2-2 | TRBD2 | once | TRBV24-1
CASGRAGRNTEAFF | TGTGCCAGCGGACGGGCAGGGAGGAACACTGAAGCTTTCTTT | TRBJ1-1 | NA | NA | TRBV19
CASSVGGEPPNEQFF | TGTGCCAGCAGTGTCGGGGGGGAACCCCCCAATGAGCAGTTCTTC | TRBJ2-1 | TRBD2 | NA | TRBV6-4
CASRGVVDTIYF | TGTGCCAGCAGGGGGGTAGTGGACACCATATATTTT | TRBJ1-3 | NA | NA | TRBV2
CASSHSRGHGYTF | TGTGCCAGCTCACACTCCAGAGGTCATGGCTACACCTTC | TRBJ1-2 | NA | NA | TRBV18
CASSQVSGVDGYTF | TGTGCCAGCAGCCAGGTATCAGGGGTTGATGGCTACACCTTC | TRBJ1-2 | NA | NA | TRBV4-2
CASSQSPFGEDTQYF | TGTGCCAGCAGCCAGTCACCATTTGGGGAAGATACGCAGTATTTT | TRBJ2-3 | NA | NA | TRBV14
CASSQAGGETHGYTF | TGTGCCAGCAGCCAAGCCGGGGGGGAGACGCATGGCTACACCTTC | TRBJ1-2 | NA | NA | TRBV27
CASSRDGTVPMNTEAFF | TGTGCCAGCAGCCGAGACGGGACAGTTCCAATGAACACTGAAGCTTTCTTT | TRBJ1-1 | TRBD1 | NA | TRBV7-9
CASISPGGTEAFF | TGTGCCAGCATTTCCCCGGGAGGCACTGAAGCTTTCTTT | TRBJ1-1 | NA | NA | TRBV28
CSGTGGNTEAFF | TGCAGCGGAACGGGGGGGAACACTGAAGCTTTCTTT | TRBJ1-1 | NA | NA | TRBV29-1
CAIHGGEVGPLHF | TGTGCCATCCACGGCGGAGAAGTGGGACCCCTCCACTTT | TRBJ1-6 | NA | NA | TRBV6-4
CASTRLAEQETQYF | TGTGCCAGTACGAGACTAGCGGAACAAGAGACCCAGTACTTC | TRBJ2-5 | TRBD2 | NA | TRBV28
CASSPPGGSPNQPQHF | TGTGCCAGCTCGCCTCCGGGAGGGAGTCCAAATCAGCCCCAGCATTTT | TRBJ1-5 | NA | once | TRBV18
CASSPYPATSYGYTF | TGTGCCAGCAGCCCCTACCCTGCTACGTCTTATGGCTACACCTTC | TRBJ1-2 | NA | NA | TRBV3-1/TRBV3-2
CASGIQETQYF | TGTGCGTCAGGGATCCAAGAGACCCAGTACTTC | TRBJ2-5 | NA | NA | TRBV19
CASSFGHLNTEAFF | TGTGCCAGCAGTTTTGGACATTTGAACACTGAAGCTTTCTTT | TRBJ1-1 | NA | NA | TRBV27
CASSLDLGAGGETQYF | TGTGCCAGCAGCTTAGATCTGGGGGCAGGGGGAGAGACCCAGTACTTC | TRBJ2-5 | TRBD1 | NA | TRBV11-2
CASIAHTEAFF | TGTGCCAGCATCGCCCACACTGAAGCTTTCTTT | TRBJ1-1 | NA | NA | TRBV7-9
CASRLLGTSENTYEQYF | TGTGCCAGCAGACTCTTGGGGACTAGCGAGAATACCTACGAGCAGTACTTC | TRBJ2-7 | TRBD2 | few | TRBV27
CASSIGRYEQYF | TGTGCCAGCAGTATTGGCCGTTACGAGCAGTACTTC | TRBJ2-7 | NA | few | TRBV28